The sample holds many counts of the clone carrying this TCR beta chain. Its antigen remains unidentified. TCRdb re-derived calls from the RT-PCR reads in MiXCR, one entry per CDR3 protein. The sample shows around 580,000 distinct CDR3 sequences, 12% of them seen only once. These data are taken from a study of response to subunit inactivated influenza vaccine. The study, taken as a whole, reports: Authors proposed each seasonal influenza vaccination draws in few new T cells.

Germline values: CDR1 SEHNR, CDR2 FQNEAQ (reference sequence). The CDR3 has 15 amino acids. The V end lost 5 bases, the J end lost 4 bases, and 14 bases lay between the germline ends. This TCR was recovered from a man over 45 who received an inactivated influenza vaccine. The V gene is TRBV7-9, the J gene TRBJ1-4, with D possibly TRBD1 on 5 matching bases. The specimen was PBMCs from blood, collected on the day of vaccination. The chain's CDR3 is CASSPLGVNNEKLFF. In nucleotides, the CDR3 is TGTGCCAGCAGCCCCTTGGGGGTTAATAATGAAAAACTGTTTTTT.